Described below is a single T cell receptor beta chain sequence and its context. The data belong to a study of metastatic and nonmetastatic thyroid tumors. All patients were treatment-naive before thyroid surgery. The CDR3 sequence is 12 residues long. Germline V gene lookup returns CDR1 SGHRS and CDR2 YFSETQ. V dropped 2 bases and J dropped 10 bases, with 12 bases sitting between them. Using MiXCR, TCRdb reanalyzed the PCR reads. Of 25,000 to 30,000 clones in the sample, about 16% were seen once. The rearrangement links TRBV5-1 to TRBJ1-1; D is possibly TRBD1 (5 bases). The clonotype was recovered from a female donor with papillary thyroid cancer or a benign thyroid nodule (not recorded which). Some clones in this sample may be carry-over from other donors' samples. The sequenced sample consisted of blood. The CDR3 DNA reads TGCGCCAGCAGCTTCTCAAGGGGCGCAGCTTTCTTT. This gives the protein CASSFSRGAAFF.